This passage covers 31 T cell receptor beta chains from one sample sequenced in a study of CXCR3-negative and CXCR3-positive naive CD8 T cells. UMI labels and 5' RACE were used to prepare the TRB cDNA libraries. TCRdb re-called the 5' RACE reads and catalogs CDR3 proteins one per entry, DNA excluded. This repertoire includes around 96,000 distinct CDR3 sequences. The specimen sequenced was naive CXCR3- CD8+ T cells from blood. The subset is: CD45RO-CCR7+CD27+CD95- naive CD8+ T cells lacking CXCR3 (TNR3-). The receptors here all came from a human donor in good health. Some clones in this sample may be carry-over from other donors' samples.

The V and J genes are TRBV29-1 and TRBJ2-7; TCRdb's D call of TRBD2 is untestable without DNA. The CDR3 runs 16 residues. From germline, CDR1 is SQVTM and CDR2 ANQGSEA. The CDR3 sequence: CSVEDLRGPDTYEQYF.

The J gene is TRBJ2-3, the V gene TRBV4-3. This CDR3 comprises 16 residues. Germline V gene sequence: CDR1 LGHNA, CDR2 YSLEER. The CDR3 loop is CASSQEGSVFPDTQYF.

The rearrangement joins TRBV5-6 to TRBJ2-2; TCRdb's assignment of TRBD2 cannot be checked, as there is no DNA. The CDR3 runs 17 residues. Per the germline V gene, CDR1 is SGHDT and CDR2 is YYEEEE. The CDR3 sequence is CASSSGTSGGNSGELFF. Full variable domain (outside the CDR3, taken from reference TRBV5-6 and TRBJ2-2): DAGVTQSPTHLIKTRGQQVTLRCSPKSGHDTVSWYQQALGQGPQFIFQYYEEEERQRGNFPDRFSGHQFPNYSSELNVNALLLGDSALYLCASSSGTSGGNSGELFFGEGSRLTVL.

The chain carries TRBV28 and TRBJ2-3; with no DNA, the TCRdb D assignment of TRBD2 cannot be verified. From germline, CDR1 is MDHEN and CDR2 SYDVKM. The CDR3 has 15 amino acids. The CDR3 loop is CASSFAGVDTDTQYF.

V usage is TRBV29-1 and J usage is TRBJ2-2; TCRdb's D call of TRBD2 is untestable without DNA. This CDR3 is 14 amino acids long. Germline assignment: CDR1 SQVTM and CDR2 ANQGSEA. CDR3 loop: CSVASGVNTGELFF.

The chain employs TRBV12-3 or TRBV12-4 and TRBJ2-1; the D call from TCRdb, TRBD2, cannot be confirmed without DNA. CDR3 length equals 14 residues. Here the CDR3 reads CASSEVPRGDEQFF.

CDR3: CASTSRTSGLSYEQYF. The rearrangement links TRBV28 to TRBJ2-7; TCRdb gives TRBD2 as the D gene, but with no DNA this cannot be confirmed. The V gene's germline CDR1 is MDHEN and CDR2 SYDVKM. This CDR3 has 16 amino acids.

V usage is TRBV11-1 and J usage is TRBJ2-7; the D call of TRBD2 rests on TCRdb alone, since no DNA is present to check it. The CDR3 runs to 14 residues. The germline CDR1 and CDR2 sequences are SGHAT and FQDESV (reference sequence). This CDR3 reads CASSLAGGGYEQYF.

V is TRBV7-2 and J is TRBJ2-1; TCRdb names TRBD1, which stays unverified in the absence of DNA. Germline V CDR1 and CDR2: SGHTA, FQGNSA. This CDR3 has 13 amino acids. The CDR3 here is CASSLRDREEQFF.

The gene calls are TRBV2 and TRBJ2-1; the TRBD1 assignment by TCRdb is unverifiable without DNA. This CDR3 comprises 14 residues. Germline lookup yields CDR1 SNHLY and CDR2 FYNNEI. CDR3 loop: CATIGTQETNEQFF.

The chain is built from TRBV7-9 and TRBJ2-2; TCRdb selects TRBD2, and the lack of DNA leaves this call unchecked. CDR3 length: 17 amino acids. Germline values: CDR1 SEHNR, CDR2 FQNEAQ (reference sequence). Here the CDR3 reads CASSRRTNRIMTGELFF.

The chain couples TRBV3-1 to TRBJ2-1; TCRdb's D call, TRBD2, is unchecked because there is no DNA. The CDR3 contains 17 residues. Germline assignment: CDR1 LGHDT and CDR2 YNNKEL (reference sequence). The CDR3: CASSQATTRGGYNEQFF.

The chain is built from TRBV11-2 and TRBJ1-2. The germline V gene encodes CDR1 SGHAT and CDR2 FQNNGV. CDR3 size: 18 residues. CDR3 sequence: CASSLDRGSGVQFYGYTF.

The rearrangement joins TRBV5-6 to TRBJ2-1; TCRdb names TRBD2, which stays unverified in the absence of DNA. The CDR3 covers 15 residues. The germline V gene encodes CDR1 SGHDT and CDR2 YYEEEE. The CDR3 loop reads CASSSATGVHNEQFF. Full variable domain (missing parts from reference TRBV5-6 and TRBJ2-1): DAGVTQSPTHLIKTRGQQVTLRCSPKSGHDTVSWYQQALGQGPQFIFQYYEEEERQRGNFPDRFSGHQFPNYSSELNVNALLLGDSALYLCASSSATGVHNEQFFGPGTRLTVL.

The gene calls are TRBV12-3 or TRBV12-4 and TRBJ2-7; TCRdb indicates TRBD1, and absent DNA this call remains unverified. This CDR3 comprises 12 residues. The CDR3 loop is CASSYWADEQYF.

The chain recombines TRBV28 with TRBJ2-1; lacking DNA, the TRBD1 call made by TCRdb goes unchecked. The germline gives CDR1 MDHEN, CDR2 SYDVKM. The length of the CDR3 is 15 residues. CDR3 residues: CASSTLGPGIDEQFF. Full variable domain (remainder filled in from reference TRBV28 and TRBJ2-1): DVKVTQSSRYLVKRTGEKVFLECVQDMDHENMFWYRQDPGLGLRLIYFSYDVKMKEKGDIPEGYSVSREKKERFSLILESASTNQTSMYLCASSTLGPGIDEQFFGPGTRLTVL.

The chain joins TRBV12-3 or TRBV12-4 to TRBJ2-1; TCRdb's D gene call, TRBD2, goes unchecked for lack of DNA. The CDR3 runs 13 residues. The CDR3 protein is CASSFSGADEQFF.

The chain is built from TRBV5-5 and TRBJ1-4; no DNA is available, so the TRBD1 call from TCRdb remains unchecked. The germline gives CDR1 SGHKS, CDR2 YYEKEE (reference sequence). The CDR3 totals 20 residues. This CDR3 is CASSLVGTSDSYATNEKLFF.

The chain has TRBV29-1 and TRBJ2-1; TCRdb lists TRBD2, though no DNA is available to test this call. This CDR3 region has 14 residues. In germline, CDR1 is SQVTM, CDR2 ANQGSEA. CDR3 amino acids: CSVPRGTSINEQFF.

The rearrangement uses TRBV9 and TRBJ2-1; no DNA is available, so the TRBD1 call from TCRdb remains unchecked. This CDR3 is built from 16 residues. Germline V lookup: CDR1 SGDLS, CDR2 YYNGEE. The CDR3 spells CASSVSGAPSYNEQFF.

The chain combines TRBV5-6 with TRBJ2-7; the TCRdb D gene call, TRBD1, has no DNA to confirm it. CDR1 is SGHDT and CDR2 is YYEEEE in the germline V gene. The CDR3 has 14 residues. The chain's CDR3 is CASISGTGGYEQYF.

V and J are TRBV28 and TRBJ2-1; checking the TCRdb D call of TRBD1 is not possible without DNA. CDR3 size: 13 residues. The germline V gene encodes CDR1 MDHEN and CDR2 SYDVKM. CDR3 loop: CASSPLGTFEQFF.

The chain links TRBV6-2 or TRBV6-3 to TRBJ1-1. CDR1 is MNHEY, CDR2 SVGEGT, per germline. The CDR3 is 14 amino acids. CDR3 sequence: CASSYDEDGTEAFF.

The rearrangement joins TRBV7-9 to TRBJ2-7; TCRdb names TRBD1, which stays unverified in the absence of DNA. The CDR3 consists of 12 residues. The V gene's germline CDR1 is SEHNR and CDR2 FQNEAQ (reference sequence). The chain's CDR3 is CASSQRGVEQYF.

CDR3: CASSSLPPGQGAETQYF. The J gene is TRBJ2-5, the V gene TRBV5-5; TCRdb names TRBD1, which stays unverified in the absence of DNA. The CDR3 contains 17 residues. The germline CDR1 and CDR2 sequences are SGHKS and YYEKEE (reference sequence). Using reference TRBV5-5 and TRBJ2-5 for the parts outside the CDR3, the full variable domain is DAGVTQSPTHLIKTRGQQVTLRCSPISGHKSVSWYQQVLGQGPQFIFQYYEKEERGRGNFPDRFSARQFPNYSSELNVNALLLGDSALYLCASSSLPPGQGAETQYFGPGTRLLVL.

CDR3 residues: CSAPEPGSLRDEKLFF. The chain links TRBV20-1 to TRBJ1-4. Germline V gives CDR1 DFQATT, CDR2 SNEGSKA (reference sequence). The CDR3 sequence is 16 residues long.

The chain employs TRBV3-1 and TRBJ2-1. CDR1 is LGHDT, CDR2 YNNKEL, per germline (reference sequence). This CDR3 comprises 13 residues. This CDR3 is CASSQQLLNEQFF.

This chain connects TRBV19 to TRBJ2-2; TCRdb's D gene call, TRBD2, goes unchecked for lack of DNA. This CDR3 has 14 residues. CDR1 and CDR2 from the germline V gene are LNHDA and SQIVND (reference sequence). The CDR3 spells CASSIYERTGELFF.

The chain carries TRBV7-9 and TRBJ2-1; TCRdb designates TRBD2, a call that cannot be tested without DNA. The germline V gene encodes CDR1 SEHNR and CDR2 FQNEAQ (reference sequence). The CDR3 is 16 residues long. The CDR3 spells CASSSRGTSSRVEQFF.

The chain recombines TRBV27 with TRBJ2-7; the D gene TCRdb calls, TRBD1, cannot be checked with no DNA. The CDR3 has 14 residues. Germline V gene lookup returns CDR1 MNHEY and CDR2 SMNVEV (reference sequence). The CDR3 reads CASSFSPSSYEQYF.

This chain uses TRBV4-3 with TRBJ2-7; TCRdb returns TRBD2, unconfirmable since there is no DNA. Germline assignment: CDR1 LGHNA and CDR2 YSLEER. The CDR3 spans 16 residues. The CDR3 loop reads CASSQEERAYSYEQYF.